Shown below are 27 T cell receptor beta chains from a single sample sequenced in a study of CD8+CD57+ T cells in acquired aplastic anemia. Genomic DNA provided the template from which TCR beta VDJ and CDR3 profiles were obtained. One entry per CDR3 protein, called by TCRdb with MiXCR from the reads. The sample shows around 250,000 distinct CDR3 sequences, around 60% of them seen only once. The sample consisted of sorted CD4+, CD8+, or CD8+CD57+ T cells (not recorded which) from PBMCs. The receptors originated from a human donor with severe aplastic anemia or a healthy control (not recorded which).

This clonotype was counted many times. The gene calls are TRBV7-8 and TRBJ2-5; D is ambiguous. V gave up 6 bases and J gave up 2 bases, with 19 bases separating them. Germline assignment: CDR1 SGHVS and CDR2 FQNEAQ. The CDR3 length is 16 residues. The CDR3 here is CASSPQQLFRQETQYF. In DNA, the CDR3 is TGTGCCAGCAGTCCCCAGCAGTTGTTTCGGCAAGAGACCCAGTACTTC.

This clonotype was seen once. This chain links TRBV29-1 with TRBJ2-5, with 10 bases matching TRBD2. Trimming removed 2 bases from V and 2 bases from J; junction bases left unmatched: 5. The V gene's germline CDR1 is SQVTM and CDR2 ANQGSEA. This CDR3 region has 15 residues. CDR3 sequence (DNA): TGCAGCGTTGAATCCGGACTAGCGGTGCAAGAGACCCAGTACTTC. Amino acid sequence: CSVESGLAVQETQYF.

To note about this clonotype: A read error may produce the germline difference seen at one junction end. V is TRBV2 and J is TRBJ1-3; no clear D gene. Germline assignment: CDR1 SNHLY and CDR2 FYNNEI. This CDR3 contains 11 residues. The CDR3 sequence is CASDSGSTIYF. CDR3 nucleotides: TGTGCCAGCGACTCTGGAAGCACCATATATTTT.

The V and J genes are TRBV18 and TRBJ1-2, with 9 bases matching TRBD1. With 0 bases clipped from V and 4 bases from J, the junction kept 3 bases outside the gene matches. Germline loops: CDR1 KGHSH, CDR2 LQKENI. CDR3 size: 15 residues. The CDR3 here is CASSPPGQGTYGYTF. The CDR3 DNA sequence: TGTGCCAGCTCACCACCTGGACAGGGGACCTATGGCTACACCTTC.

There are many counts of this clonotype. This rearrangement joins TRBV5-5 to TRBJ1-1; D is perhaps TRBD1 (6 bases). Per germline, CDR1 SGHKS and CDR2 YYEKEE (reference sequence). The CDR3 consists of 16 residues. Trimming pared 0 bases from V and 0 bases from J, leaving 12 bases between. CDR3 bases: TGTGCCAGCAGCTTGGGGGCGGGGGGCGTGAACACTGAAGCTTTCTTT. Translation: CASSLGAGGVNTEAFF. The full variable domain, in which reference TRBV5-5 and TRBJ1-1 provide the parts outside the CDR3, is DAGVTQSPTHLIKTRGQQVTLRCSPISGHKSVSWYQQVLGQGPQFIFQYYEKEERGRGNFPDRFSARQFPNYSSELNVNALLLGDSALYLCASSLGAGGVNTEAFFGQGTRLTVV.

The gene calls are TRBV10-3 and TRBJ2-7; D might be TRBD2 (5 bases). The CDR3 is 12 residues long. Trimming took off 6 bases at V and 3 bases at J, with 9 bases between the two ends. Germline CDR1 is ENHRY and CDR2 is SYGVKD. The CDR3 nucleotides are TGTGCCATCAGGGGGAGCAGCTACGAGCAGTACTTC. Translating gives CAIRGSSYEQYF.

This rearrangement joins TRBV20-1 to TRBJ2-7; maybe TRBD2 (5 bases). This CDR3 is 12 amino acids long. Germline V gene data show CDR1 as DFQATT and CDR2 as SNEGSKA (reference sequence). Trimming left V 6 bases short and J 2 bases short, with 11 bases between. CDR3 region: CSALLGTYEQYF. The CDR3 DNA reads TGCAGTGCCCTACTAGGAACCTACGAGCAGTACTTC.

A note on this clonotype: It is likely a read error, because the conserved phenylalanine at the end of the CDR3 is missing. This chain joins TRBV20-1 and TRBJ2-3; 9 nucleotides line up with TRBD2. From germline, CDR1 is DFQATT and CDR2 SNEGSKA (reference sequence). CDR3 size: 13 residues. This CDR3 reads CSASAGGAYTQYS. In DNA, the CDR3 is TGCAGCGCTAGTGCGGGGGGGGCGTATACGCAGTATTCT.

The rearrangement links TRBV7-2 to TRBJ2-4, with D unresolved. Germline CDR1 is SGHTA and CDR2 is FQGNSA. Trimming pared 0 bases from V and 5 bases from J, leaving 5 bases between. The CDR3 length is 13 residues. DNA of the CDR3: TGTGCCAGCAGCTTAGCCTTGGAAAACATTCAGTACTTC. Translation gives CASSLALENIQYF.

This clonotype appeared a single time. This chain's CDR3 is CATSSDGSSNQPQHF. CDR3 DNA sequence: TGTGCCACCAGCAGCGACGGGTCTAGCAATCAGCCCCAGCATTTT. The chain carries TRBV15 and TRBJ1-5; D unclear. Germline V gives CDR1 LNHNV, CDR2 YYDKDF (reference sequence). The CDR3 totals 15 residues. V was cut by 3 bases and J by 0 bases, with 9 bases left in between.

Turning to this clonotype: Given a much more abundant clone one base away, this may be a read error. V gene TRBV7-9 combines with J gene TRBJ2-2; TRBD1 aligns across 10 bases. This CDR3 region has 13 residues. The V segment lost 6 bases and the J segment 6 bases; nucleotides outside the gene matches: 1. Per germline, CDR1 SEHNR and CDR2 FQNEAQ (reference sequence). The CDR3 here is CASRTGGSGELFF. CDR3 nucleotides: TGTGCCAGCAGGACAGGGGGCTCCGGGGAGCTGTTTTTT.

This clonotype has at least ten counts. The rearrangement uses TRBV5-6 and TRBJ1-1; the D gene is possibly TRBD1 (6 bases). Between the trimmed V and J ends, which lost 1 base and 4 bases, there was a span of 17 bases. The CDR3 runs 16 residues. Germline values: CDR1 SGHDT, CDR2 YYEEEE. This CDR3 is CASSLKAGAQGTEAFF. The CDR3 region has the DNA TGTGCCAGCAGCTTGAAGGCAGGGGCACAGGGCACTGAAGCTTTCTTT.

The chain has TRBV25-1 and TRBJ2-7; D gene uncertain. Germline CDR1 and CDR2: MGHDK and SYGVNS. The CDR3 is 12 residues long. Trimming pared 4 bases from V and 3 bases from J, leaving 7 bases between. CDR3: CASSATFYEQYF. DNA for the CDR3: TGTGCCAGCAGTGCCACTTTCTACGAGCAGTACTTC.

This chain links TRBV10-3 with TRBJ2-5; 8 bases are shared with TRBD2. Germline lookup yields CDR1 ENHRY and CDR2 SYGVKD. With 3 bases clipped from V and 3 bases from J, the junction kept 15 bases outside the gene matches. The CDR3 spans 18 residues. DNA of the CDR3: TGTGCCATCAGTGATGTTGGTAGCGGGAAACCAGGGGAAGAGACCCAGTACTTC. Translation: CAISDVGSGKPGEETQYF.

Ten or more counts support this clonotype. V usage is TRBV19 and J usage is TRBJ1-4, with 9 nucleotides matching TRBD1. This CDR3 has 15 amino acids. V shed 10 bases, J shed 3 bases, and the junction held 9 bases outside the gene matches. CDR1 and CDR2 (germline): LNHDA, SQIVND (reference sequence). CDR3 sequence: CATTGGKVANEKLFF. The DNA of the CDR3 is TGTGCCACTACAGGGGGCAAGGTAGCTAATGAAAAACTGTTTTTT. The full variable domain, completed using reference TRBV19 and TRBJ1-4, is DGGITQSPKYLFRKEGQNVTLSCEQNLNHDAMYWYRQDPGQGLRLIYYSQIVNDFQKGDIAEGYSVSREKKESFPLTVTSAQKNPTAFYLCATTGGKVANEKLFFGSGTQLSVL.

The V and J genes are TRBV7-9 and TRBJ1-2; 11 nucleotides line up with TRBD1. Germline values: CDR1 SEHNR, CDR2 FQNEAQ (reference sequence). Trimming cost V 5 bases and J 7 bases; bases outside gene matches: 9. The length of the CDR3 is 15 residues. In DNA form, the CDR3 reads TGTGCCAGCAGCGGTAATGGACAGGGGGCTTTTGGCTACACCTTC. It codes for CASSGNGQGAFGYTF. Complete variable domain (other parts from reference TRBV7-9 and TRBJ1-2): DTGVSQNPRHKITKRGQNVTFRCDPISEHNRLYWYRQTLGQGPEFLTYFQNEAQLEKSRLLSDRFSAERPKGSFSTLEIQRTEQGDSAMYLCASSGNGQGAFGYTFGSGTRLTVV.

The chain uses TRBV5-1 and TRBJ1-1; 8 bases align to TRBD1. V gave up 2 bases and J gave up 5 bases; unmatched junction bases: 8. CDR1 and CDR2 from the germline V gene are SGHRS and YFSETQ. This CDR3 is 15 amino acids long. This chain's CDR3 is CASSFTPDRGTEAFF. The CDR3 DNA reads as TGCGCCAGCAGCTTTACCCCCGACAGGGGAACTGAAGCTTTCTTT.

The chain links TRBV6-5 to TRBJ2-2; no clear D gene. The V and J ends lost 3 bases and 6 bases respectively, with 11 bases between them. CDR1 is MNHEY, CDR2 SVGAGI, per germline. The CDR3 runs to 14 residues. The chain's CDR3 is CASSYSLLAGELFF. The CDR3 region has the DNA TGTGCCAGCAGTTATAGTCTCTTGGCCGGGGAGCTGTTTTTT.

The V and J genes are TRBV11-2 and TRBJ2-7; D unresolved. V lost 0 bases and J lost 2, with 14 bases in between. Germline values: CDR1 SGHAT, CDR2 FQNNGV. There are 16 residues in the CDR3. The CDR3 DNA reads as TGTGCCAGCAGCTTAGACGGCGGCTCGGCCCCCTACGAGCAGTACTTC. This encodes CASSLDGGSAPYEQYF.

The table lists this clonotype with many counts. The genes are TRBV5-8 and TRBJ2-2, with D possibly TRBD1 on 7 matching bases. The CDR3 loop spans 15 amino acids. V lost 1 base, J lost 4 bases, and 11 bases lay in between. CDR1 and CDR2 (germline): SGHTS, YDEGEE. The CDR3 spells CASSLSQGGTGELFF. The DNA for the CDR3 is TGTGCCAGCAGCTTGAGCCAGGGGGGCACCGGGGAGCTGTTTTTT. Complete variable domain (other parts from reference TRBV5-8 and TRBJ2-2): EAGVTQSPTHLIKTRGQQATLRCSPISGHTSVYWYQQALGLGLQFLLWYDEGEERNRGNFPPRFSGRQFPNYSSELNVNALELEDSALYLCASSLSQGGTGELFFGEGSRLTVL.

This clonotype showed up many times. This CDR3 reads CASSVVPTGIGGNTEAFF. The DNA of the CDR3 is TGTGCCAGCAGCGTAGTACCCACGGGAATCGGGGGAAACACTGAAGCTTTCTTT. The chain links TRBV9 to TRBJ1-1; tentatively, D is TRBD1 (5 bases). Trimming removed 0 bases at V and 2 bases at J, with 20 bases between. CDR1 and CDR2 from the germline V gene are SGDLS and YYNGEE. The CDR3 loop spans 18 amino acids.

A note on this clonotype: One end of the junction varies from germline; a read error may be responsible. The CDR3 coding sequence is TGCGCCAGCAGCGACGACAGGGCAATCAATCAGCCCCAGCATTTT. Encoded protein: CASSDDRAINQPQHF. The chain carries TRBV2 and TRBJ1-5; 7 bases fit TRBD1. Germline V gene lookup returns CDR1 SNHLY and CDR2 FYNNEI. The CDR3 has 15 residues. Combining the CDR3 with reference TRBV2 and TRBJ1-5 gives the whole variable domain EPEVTQTPSHQVTQMGQEVILRCVPISNHLYFYWYRQILGQKVEFLVSFYNNEISEKSEIFDDQFSVERPDGSNFTLKIRSTKLEDSAMYFCASSDDRAINQPQHFGDGTRLSIL.

The genes are TRBV20-1 and TRBJ2-2; D tentatively reads TRBD1 or TRBD2 (6 bases each). CDR1 is DFQATT, CDR2 SNEGSKA, per germline (reference sequence). V lost 6 bases, J lost 5 bases, and 22 bases lay in between. This CDR3 spans 16 amino acids. CDR3 sequence (DNA): TGCAGTGCCACCAATCCTAGGGGGGCTGCGACCGGGGAGCTGTTTTTT. Amino acids: CSATNPRGAATGELFF.

CDR3 amino acids: CASRGRNYGYTF. Here the CDR3 DNA reads TGTGCCAGCAGGGGGCGTAACTATGGCTACACCTTC. The V call is TRBV6-1, the J call TRBJ1-2; D possibly corresponds to TRBD1 (5 bases). Per germline, CDR1 MNHNS and CDR2 SASEGT. The CDR3 consists of 12 residues. Trimming took off 6 bases at V and 1 base at J, with 6 bases between the two ends.

The rearrangement joins TRBV7-8 to TRBJ2-5; tentatively, D is TRBD2 (6 bases). The germline CDR1 and CDR2 sequences are SGHVS and FQNEAQ. This CDR3 is 18 amino acids long. Trimming took off 1 base at V and 4 bases at J, with 22 bases between the two ends. CDR3 in DNA: TGTGCCAGCAGCTTAGTTGGCACTAGCCTTGGGGAAGGAGAGACCCAGTACTTC. This gives the protein CASSLVGTSLGEGETQYF.

The rearrangement uses TRBV10-3 and TRBJ2-7, with 7 bases matching TRBD2. The CDR3 length is 14 residues. CDR1 and CDR2 (germline): ENHRY, SYGVKD. V gave up 3 bases and J gave up 3 bases; unmatched junction bases: 5. CDR3 DNA: TGTGCCATCAGTGACCCAGGACTAGACTACGAGCAGTACTTC. Residues: CAISDPGLDYEQYF.

The genes are TRBV12-3 or TRBV12-4 and TRBJ2-5; D gene uncertain. V lost 6 bases, J lost 3 bases, and 5 bases lay in between. This CDR3 spans 11 amino acids. The CDR3 sequence: CASSIKETQYF. CDR3 nucleotide sequence: TGTGCCAGCAGCATCAAAGAGACCCAGTACTTC.